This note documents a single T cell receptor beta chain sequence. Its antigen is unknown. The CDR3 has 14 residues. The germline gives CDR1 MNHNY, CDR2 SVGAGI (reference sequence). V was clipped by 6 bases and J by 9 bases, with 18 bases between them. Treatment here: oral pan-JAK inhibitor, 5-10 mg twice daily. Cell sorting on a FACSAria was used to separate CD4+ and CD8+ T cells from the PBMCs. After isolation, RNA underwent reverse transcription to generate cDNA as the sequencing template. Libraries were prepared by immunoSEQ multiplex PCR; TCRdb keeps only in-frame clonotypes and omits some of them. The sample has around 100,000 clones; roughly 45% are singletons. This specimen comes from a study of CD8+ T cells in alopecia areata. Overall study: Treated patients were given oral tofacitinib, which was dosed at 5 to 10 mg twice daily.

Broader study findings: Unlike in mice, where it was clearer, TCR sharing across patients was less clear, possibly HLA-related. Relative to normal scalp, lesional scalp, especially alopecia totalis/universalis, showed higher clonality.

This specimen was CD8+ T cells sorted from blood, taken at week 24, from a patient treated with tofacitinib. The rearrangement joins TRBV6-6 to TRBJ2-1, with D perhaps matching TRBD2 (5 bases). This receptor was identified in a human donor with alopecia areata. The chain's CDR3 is CASSYTEGWSEQFF. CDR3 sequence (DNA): TGTGCCAGCAGCTACACTGAGGGCTGGAGTGAGCAGTTCTTC.